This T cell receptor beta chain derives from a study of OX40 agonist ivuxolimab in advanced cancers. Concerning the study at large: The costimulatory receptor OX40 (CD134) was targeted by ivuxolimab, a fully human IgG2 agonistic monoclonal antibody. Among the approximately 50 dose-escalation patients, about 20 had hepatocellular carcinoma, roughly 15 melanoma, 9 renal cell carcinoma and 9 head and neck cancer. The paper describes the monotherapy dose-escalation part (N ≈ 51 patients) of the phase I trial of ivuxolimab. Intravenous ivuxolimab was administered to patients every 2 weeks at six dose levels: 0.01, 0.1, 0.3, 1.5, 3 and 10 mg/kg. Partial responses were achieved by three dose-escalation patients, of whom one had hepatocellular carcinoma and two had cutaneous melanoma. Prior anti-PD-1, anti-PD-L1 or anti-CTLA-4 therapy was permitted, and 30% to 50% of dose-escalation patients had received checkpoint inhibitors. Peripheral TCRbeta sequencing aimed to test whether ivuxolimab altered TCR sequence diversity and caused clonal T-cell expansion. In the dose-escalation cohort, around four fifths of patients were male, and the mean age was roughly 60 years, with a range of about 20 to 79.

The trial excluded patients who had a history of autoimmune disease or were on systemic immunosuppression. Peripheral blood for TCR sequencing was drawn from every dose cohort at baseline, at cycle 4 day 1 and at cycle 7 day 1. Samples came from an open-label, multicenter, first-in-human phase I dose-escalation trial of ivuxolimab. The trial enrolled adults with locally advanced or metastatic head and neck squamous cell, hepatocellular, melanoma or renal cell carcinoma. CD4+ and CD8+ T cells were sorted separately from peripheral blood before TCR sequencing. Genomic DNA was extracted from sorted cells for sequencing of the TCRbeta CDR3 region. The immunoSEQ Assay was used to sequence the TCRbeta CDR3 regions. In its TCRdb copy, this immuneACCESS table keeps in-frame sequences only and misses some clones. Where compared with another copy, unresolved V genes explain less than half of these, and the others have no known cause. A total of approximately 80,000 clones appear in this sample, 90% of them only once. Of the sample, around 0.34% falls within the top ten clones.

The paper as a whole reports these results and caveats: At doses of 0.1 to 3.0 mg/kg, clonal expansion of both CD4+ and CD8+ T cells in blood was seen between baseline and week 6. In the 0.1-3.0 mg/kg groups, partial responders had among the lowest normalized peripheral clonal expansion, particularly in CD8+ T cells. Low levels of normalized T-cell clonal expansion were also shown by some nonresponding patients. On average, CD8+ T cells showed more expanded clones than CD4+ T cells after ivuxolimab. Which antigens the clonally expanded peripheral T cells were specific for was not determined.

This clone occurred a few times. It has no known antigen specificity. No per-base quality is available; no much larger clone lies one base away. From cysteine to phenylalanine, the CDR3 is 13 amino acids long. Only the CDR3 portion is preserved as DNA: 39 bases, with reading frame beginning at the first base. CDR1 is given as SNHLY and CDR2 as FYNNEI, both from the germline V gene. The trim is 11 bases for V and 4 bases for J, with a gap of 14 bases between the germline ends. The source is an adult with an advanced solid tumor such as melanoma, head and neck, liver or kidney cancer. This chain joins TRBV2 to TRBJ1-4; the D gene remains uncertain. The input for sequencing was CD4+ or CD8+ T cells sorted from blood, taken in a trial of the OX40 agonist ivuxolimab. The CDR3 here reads CAGFGVYNEKLFF. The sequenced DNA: TGTGCCGGGTTCGGAGTGTATAATGAAAAACTGTTTTTT. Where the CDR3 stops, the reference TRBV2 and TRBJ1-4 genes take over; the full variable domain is EPEVTQTPSHQVTQMGQEVILRCVPISNHLYFYWYRQILGQKVEFLVSFYNNEISEKSEIFDDQFSVERPDGSNFTLKIRSTKLEDSAMYFCAGFGVYNEKLFFGSGTQLSVL.